Sequencing of this T cell receptor beta chain was carried out in a study of naive and memory T cell subsets. Looked up from germline, CDR1 is GTSNPN and CDR2 is SVGIG (reference sequence). The CDR3 spans 12 residues. Trimming took off 0 bases at V and 6 bases at J, with 5 bases between the two ends. Amplification of ligated cDNA took four PCR rounds with SP2 and nested alpha and beta constant primers. TCRdb processed the 5' RACE reads anew with MiXCR; each CDR3 protein has one entry. The data contain 55,000 to 65,000 distinct CDR3 sequences, roughly 8.1% of them seen just once; the ten biggest clones take up 15% to 20%. A UMI-containing oligonucleotide was joined by 3' ligation to the TCR cDNA template. Whole-blood samples were roughly 2.3 ml of peripheral blood from healthy adult volunteers.

This clonotype originated in a female donor in good health. This chain uses TRBV30 with TRBJ1-4; D call uncertain. The CDR3, as DNA: TGTGCCTGGAGTGTAAGTTATGAAAAACTGTTTTTT. This encodes CAWSVSYEKLFF. Filled out from reference TRBV30 and TRBJ1-4, the complete variable domain reads SQTIHQWPATLVQPVGSPLSLECTVEGTSNPNLYWYRQAAGRGLQLLFYSVGIGQISSEVPQNLSASRPQDRQFILSSKKLLLSDSGFYLCAWSVSYEKLFFGSGTQLSVL.